This T cell receptor beta chain stems from a study of cytomegalovirus exposure and HLA in healthy donors. As for the study in general: The same platform was used for the 95 to 150 validation repertoires and the 650 to 800 first-cohort repertoires, a later analysis reported.

Between the trimmed V and J ends, which lost 7 bases and 3 bases, there was a span of 16 bases. The CDR3 is made up of 14 amino acids. Germline V gene data show CDR1 as MNHEY and CDR2 as SVGAGI. On this clone itself: Antigen unknown.

Regarding the study as a whole: Associated with cytomegalovirus, according to the listing, were 150 to 200 TCR beta chains.

TCRdb keeps only in-frame clones here, not all; method: immunoSEQ multiplex PCR. Counted here are approximately 59,000 clones, 85% to 95% occurring once; the ten biggest clones make up 5.3%. The origin of this receptor is a man between 18 and 29 years old in good health and CMV-seropositive. Sequences were obtained from PBMCs. The V call is TRBV6-5, the J call TRBJ2-7, with D tentatively TRBD2 (6 bases). The CDR3 DNA is TGTGCCAGCAAGGAGGGAATGAGCGTCTACGAGCAGTACTTC. It translates to CASKEGMSVYEQYF.